The T cell receptor beta chain under discussion was sequenced for a study of T cell responses to AZD1222 COVID-19 vaccine. Trimming removed 3 bases at V and 2 bases at J, with 17 bases between. This CDR3 has 17 amino acids. CDR1 is WSHSY, CDR2 SAAADI, per germline. The protocol was immunoSEQ multiplex PCR, while the TCRdb copy is restricted to in-frame clones and leaves out a portion. The table includes 130,000 to 150,000 clones, roughly nine tenths detected once. This specimen consisted of peripheral blood, obtained 28 days after the second AZD1222 dose. This TCR was recovered from an adult who received the AZD1222 COVID-19 vaccine. The V and J genes are TRBV10-2 and TRBJ1-5; the D gene is possibly TRBD1 (6 bases). The CDR3 sequence is CASSDLQGFWGNQPQHF. The CDR3 DNA reads TGCGCCAGCAGTGACCTACAGGGTTTTTGGGGCAATCAGCCCCAGCATTTT.